This TCR beta chain was observed in a study of T cells after yellow fever vaccination. Study summary: Some fractions had low cell numbers, and these were prepared with SMART-Seq v4 Ultra Low Input.

Findings and limits, study-wide: Contaminants from the bulk population, in the form of abundant clonotypes, could be found in FACS-sorted repertoires.

Trimming took off 2 bases at V and 11 bases at J, with 6 bases between the two ends. The CDR3 length is 11 residues. In germline, CDR1 is MNHEY, CDR2 SVGAGI. A process of 5'RACE template switching, which added a universal primer site and UMIs, was used to make TCR cDNA. One entry per CDR3 protein results from TCRdb running MiXCR on the 5' RACE reads. The sample lists more than 75,000 distinct CDR3 sequences; 7.5% to 10% were seen once. This clonotype was observed a few times. Here the sequenced sample was CD8+ T cells not binding an NS4B(214-222) dextramer, sorted from PBMCs, taken around 15 days after the first yellow fever vaccination. The origin of this receptor is a man younger than 35 who received the YFV17D yellow fever vaccine. The genes are TRBV6-5 and TRBJ1-4; D remains ambiguous. In nucleotides, the CDR3 is TGTGCCAGCAGTTACGGTGGGAAACTGTTTTTT. Amino acid sequence: CASSYGGKLFF.